The 2 T cell receptor beta chains below come from one sample, sequenced in a study of Graves' ophthalmopathy and Graves' hyperthyroidism. RNA transcripts were the template, and TCR beta CDR3 regions were amplified from them. Second-round multiplex PCR followed a first-round RT-PCR using HTBI primers. TCRdb independently ran MiXCR on the multiplex PCR reads; one entry per CDR3 protein. Here the sample spans about 480,000 distinct CDR3 sequences, 13% to 15% being singletons. The sequenced material came from blood. The receptor source for this set is a woman aged 25-40 years with Graves' ophthalmopathy.

In this sample, this clonotype turned up many times. This rearrangement joins TRBV28 to TRBJ2-7; D could derive from TRBD1 or TRBD2 (5 bases each). V lost 6 bases and J 4 bases, leaving 10 bases between the germline ends. Germline values: CDR1 MDHEN, CDR2 SYDVKM. This CDR3 comprises 12 residues. The CDR3 spells CASSGTSYEQYF. The DNA of the CDR3 is TGTGCCAGCAGCGGGACCTCTTACGAGCAGTACTTC.

V is TRBV12-3 or TRBV12-4 and J is TRBJ2-7; D may be TRBD2 (5 bases). The CDR3 is 13 amino acids. The V end lost 3 bases, the J end lost 3 bases, and 9 bases lay between the germline ends. The DNA for the CDR3 is TGTGCCAGCAGTTTGGAGGATCTCTACGAGCAGTACTTC. As protein: CASSLEDLYEQYF.